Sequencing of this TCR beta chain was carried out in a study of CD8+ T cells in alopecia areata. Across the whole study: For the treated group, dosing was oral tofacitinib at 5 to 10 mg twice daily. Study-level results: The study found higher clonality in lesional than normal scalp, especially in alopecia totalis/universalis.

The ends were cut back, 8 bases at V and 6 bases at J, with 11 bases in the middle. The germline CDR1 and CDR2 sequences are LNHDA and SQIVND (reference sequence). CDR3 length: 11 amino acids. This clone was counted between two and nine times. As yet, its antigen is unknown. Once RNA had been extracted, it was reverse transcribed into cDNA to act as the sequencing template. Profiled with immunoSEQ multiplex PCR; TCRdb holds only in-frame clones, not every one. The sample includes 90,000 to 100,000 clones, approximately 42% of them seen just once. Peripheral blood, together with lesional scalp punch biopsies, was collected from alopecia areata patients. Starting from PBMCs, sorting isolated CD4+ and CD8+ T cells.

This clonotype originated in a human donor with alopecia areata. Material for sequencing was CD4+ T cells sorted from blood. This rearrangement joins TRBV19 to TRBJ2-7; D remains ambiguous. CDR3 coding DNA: TGTGCCAGTCCCCCATTCGTCGAGCAGTACTTC. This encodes CASPPFVEQYF.